This record concerns one TCR beta chain sequence. The antigen is undetermined. Germline CDR1 SGHRS, CDR2 YFSETQ. The CDR3 loop spans 14 amino acids. With 0 bases removed from V and 4 bases from J, the gap between germline ends came to 9 bases. Researchers made TCR beta libraries by using iRepertoire HTBI primers and running Arm-PCR on CDR3 regions. In the original workflow: Detected in the samples were about 58 TRBV and approximately 14 TRBJ segments. TCRdb used MiXCR to reprocess the multiplex PCR reads, holding one entry per CDR3 protein. These V and J calls are TCRdb output, not the study's own analysis. The sample yields 250,000 to 400,000 distinct CDR3 sequences, 15% to 20% seen once. Regarding time point: newly diagnosed GD, antithyroid drugs for less than 3 months. PBMCs were the source of the RNA used for TCR sequencing. Patients all came to the study from an endocrinology department in Xi'an, China. Staff drew around 10 milliliters of peripheral blood into EDTA tubes.

The sample belongs to a study of regulatory T cells in long-lasting Graves disease. Study findings and constraints: There were preferences for TRBV28, TRBJ1-2 and TRBJ2-5 in persistent disease.

The sequence was collected from a female donor with Graves disease. The sequencing used peripheral blood mononuclear cells (PBMCs), collected at new diagnosis, from a patient treated with antithyroid drugs. The rearrangement uses TRBV5-1 and TRBJ2-3; D is undetermined. The CDR3 DNA reads as TGCGCCAGCAGCTTGGCTGACTCCGCAGATACGCAGTATTTT. Translated, it gives CASSLADSADTQYF.